A selection of T cell receptor beta chains follows, all from one sample in a study of T-cell memory formation after mild COVID-19. TCRdb processed the 5' RACE reads anew with MiXCR; each CDR3 protein has one entry. The sample shows approximately 350,000 distinct CDR3 sequences, around 27% of them seen only once. Sequencing was performed on PBMCs or a T cell subset sorted from them (not recorded which). The origin of the receptors is an adult woman who had mild COVID-19 (a few samples of this study predate the infection). Cell type and time point are not known. CDR3s include the opening cysteine and the closing phenylalanine or tryptophan. A D gene is named only where the DNA matches it firmly. The listing skips clone size in some rows; elsewhere it reads once, few, many or a size class.

j_gene | d_gene | v_gene | abundance | CDR3nt | CDR3aa
TRBJ2-1 | NA | TRBV7-9 | few | TGTGCCACACCTCATCTGGACCGACCCAATGAGCAGTTCTTC | CATPHLDRPNEQFF
TRBJ1-1 | NA | TRBV7-9 | few | TGTGCCAGCAGAGAAGGGGTGAACACTGAAGCTTTCTTT | CASREGVNTEAFF
TRBJ2-3 | TRBD2 | TRBV6-6 | few | TGTGCCAGCAGTTACGGGATCGGGGGGGGAACAGATACGCAGTATTTT | CASSYGIGGGTDTQYF
TRBJ2-2 | NA | TRBV12-3/TRBV12-4 | NA | TGTGCCAGCAGTTTAACTCAGAACACCGGGGAGCTGTTTTTT | CASSLTQNTGELFF
TRBJ2-7 | TRBD1 | TRBV10-3 | NA | TGTGCCATCAGACGTGGACAGGGCGCCTACGAGCAGTACTTC | CAIRRGQGAYEQYF
TRBJ2-5 | TRBD1 | TRBV5-1 | NA | TGCGCCAGCAGCTACGGACAGGGTTTAGAGACCCAGTACTTC | CASSYGQGLETQYF
TRBJ2-7 | NA | TRBV10-3 | NA | TGTGCCATCAGTGACCCTCGGACAGCCTACGAGCAGTACTTC | CAISDPRTAYEQYF
TRBJ2-7 | NA | TRBV27 | NA | TGTGCCAGCAGTTTACTCAGGGGTCCCTACGAGCAGTACTTC | CASSLLRGPYEQYF
TRBJ2-1 | TRBD1 | TRBV15 | NA | TGTGCCACCAAAACCGGGACAGAGTCCTACAATGAGCAGTTCTTC | CATKTGTESYNEQFF
TRBJ2-1 | TRBD1 | TRBV5-4 | few | TGTGCCAGCAGATCTGATGACAGGGCGAGATACAATGAGCAGTTCTTC | CASRSDDRARYNEQFF
TRBJ2-5 | NA | TRBV24-1 | NA | TGTGCCACCAGTGATAATTTTTCGGCGGAGACCCAGTACTTC | CATSDNFSAETQYF
TRBJ2-1 | NA | TRBV7-2 | NA | TGTGCCAGCAGCTTAAGGCTGGACAATGAGCAGTTCTTC | CASSLRLDNEQFF
TRBJ1-1 | TRBD1 | TRBV4-1 | NA | TGCGCCAGCAGCCAAGATCAAGACAGGGGGCTGGAGACTGAAGCTTTCTTT | CASSQDQDRGLETEAFF
TRBJ2-3 | NA | TRBV20-1 | NA | TGCAGCGTACCCCAGCGAGATACGCAGTATTTT | CSVPQRDTQYF
TRBJ1-2 | NA | TRBV28 | NA | TGTGCCAGCAGTTCCACCCCTACCGGCACGGGGGGCTACACCTTC | CASSSTPTGTGGYTF
TRBJ2-1 | NA | TRBV2 | NA | TGTGCCAGCAGTGAGCAGGGAGGCCCTCCGTCCTACAATGAGCAGTTCTTC | CASSEQGGPPSYNEQFF
TRBJ2-7 | NA | TRBV10-3 | NA | TGTGCCATCAAGGACCTCTCCTACGAGCAGTACTTC | CAIKDLSYEQYF
TRBJ2-3 | TRBD2 | TRBV7-8 | few | TGTGCCAGCAGCTTAGTGTTTGGGACTAGCGGCACAGATACGCAGTATTTT | CASSLVFGTSGTDTQYF
TRBJ2-4 | NA | TRBV9 | few | TGTGCCAGCAGCGAGGACGGAGGTATCATTCAGTACTTC | CASSEDGGIIQYF
TRBJ2-7 | TRBD2 | TRBV13 | few | TGTGCCAGCAGCTTAAGACTAGCGGGAGAGCCCTACGAGCAGTACTTC | CASSLRLAGEPYEQYF
TRBJ2-3 | TRBD2 | TRBV3-1 | few | TGTGCCAGCAGCCAAGACCGCCCGGGACTAGTGGCAGATACGCAGTATTTT | CASSQDRPGLVADTQYF
TRBJ1-2 | NA | TRBV5-5 | NA | TGTGCCAGCAGCCTCAATACAGGGTACGGCGGCTACACCTTC | CASSLNTGYGGYTF
TRBJ2-7 | NA | TRBV29-1 | NA | TGCAGCGTTGAGAAAGGGGGGAACGAGCAGTACTTC | CSVEKGGNEQYF
TRBJ2-2 | TRBD1 | TRBV4-1 | few | TGCGCCAGCAGCCACCCCGACAGGGGATACACCGGGGAGCTGTTTTTT | CASSHPDRGYTGELFF
TRBJ2-1 | NA | TRBV29-1 | few | TGCAGCGTTGTGGGGGCCGACTACTACAATGAGCAGTTCTTC | CSVVGADYYNEQFF
TRBJ1-1 | TRBD1 | TRBV15 | few | TGTGCCACCAGCAGATCGGACAGGGAGAACACTGAAGCTTTCTTT | CATSRSDRENTEAFF
TRBJ2-2 | TRBD1 | TRBV5-1 | few | TGCGCCAGCAGCACTGGGACAGGGAACACCGGGGAGCTGTTTTTT | CASSTGTGNTGELFF
TRBJ2-5 | NA | TRBV6-1 | NA | TGTGCCAGCAGTGCCGAAGGCCGGGGGACCCAGTACTTC | CASSAEGRGTQYF
TRBJ2-7 | TRBD2 | TRBV12-5 | NA | TGTGCTAGTGGTTTGGTACAGGCTAGCGGGATGTTCTACGAGCAGTACTTC | CASGLVQASGMFYEQYF
TRBJ2-1 | NA | TRBV9 | NA | TGTGCCAGCAGCGTAGGACCTCCCCCGGGGCGCAATGAGCAGTTCTTC | CASSVGPPPGRNEQFF
TRBJ2-7 | NA | TRBV30 | NA | TGTGCCTGGCGGGGGGCGACCTACGAGCAGTACTTC | CAWRGATYEQYF
TRBJ1-1 | NA | TRBV29-1 | few | TGCAGCGTTATAGGAAGACTGAGGAACACTGAAGCTTTCTTT | CSVIGRLRNTEAFF
TRBJ2-5 | NA | TRBV21-1 | few | TGTGCCAGCAGCTACCGGGACAGGGGAGTAGAGACCCAGTACTTC | CASSYRDRGVETQYF